A single sample gave rise to the 24 T cell receptor beta chains below, sequenced in a study of cytomegalovirus exposure and HLA in healthy donors. Primers included in the PCR were 60 Vbeta and 13 Jbeta primers. Clones were read by immunoSEQ multiplex PCR, and TCRdb kept only the in-frame ones, dropping some. The sample features tens of thousands of clones, with about 4.5% in its top ten. The sample consisted of PBMCs. These receptors originate from a woman aged 40 to 49 in good health and CMV-seropositive.

The chain joins TRBV9 to TRBJ2-5, with 10 bases aligning to TRBD1. Germline V lookup: CDR1 SGDLS, CDR2 YYNGEE. V shed 4 bases and J 5 bases; nucleotides not matched to a gene: 5. The CDR3 runs 14 residues. CDR3: CASSRDRGVETQYF. CDR3 DNA: TGTGCCAGCAGCCGGGACAGGGGTGTTGAGACCCAGTACTTC.

The V and J genes are TRBV11-1 and TRBJ2-7; possibly TRBD2 for D (5 bases). This CDR3 is 16 amino acids long. CDR1 and CDR2 (germline): SGHAT, FQDESV (reference sequence). V dropped 2 bases and J dropped 4 bases, with 18 bases sitting between them. CDR3 loop: CASSLLSGVSGYEQYF. CDR3 coding DNA: TGTGCCAGCAGCTTACTAAGCGGAGTTTCTGGGTACGAGCAGTACTTC.

CDR3 DNA sequence: TGTGCCAGCAGTTTGTTGGGGACTACTGAAGCTTTCTTT. Protein: CASSLLGTTEAFF. The rearrangement joins TRBV27 to TRBJ1-1; weak D call: TRBD1 (5 bases). Germline-derived CDR1 and CDR2 are MNHEY and SMNVEV (reference sequence). The ends were cut back, 3 bases at V and 5 bases at J, with 10 bases in the middle. The CDR3 is 13 residues long.

This sequence joins TRBV6-4 and TRBJ2-3; TRBD2 agrees at 9 bases. Germline loops: CDR1 MRHNA, CDR2 SNTAGT. The CDR3 loop spans 14 amino acids. The V and J ends lost 6 bases and 2 bases, in that order; junction bases with no gene match: 3. The DNA for the CDR3 is TGTGCCAGCAGCCTAGCGGGATACACAGATACGCAGTATTTT. This gives the protein CASSLAGYTDTQYF.

CDR3: CASSQEYLLGEQYF. CDR3 bases: TGCGCCAGCAGCCAGGAGTACCTACTCGGCGAGCAGTACTTC. The chain uses TRBV4-3 and TRBJ2-5, with D unresolved. The DNA end is a closer match to TRBJ2-7, so the J assignment may be wrong. The germline V gene has CDR1 LGHNA and CDR2 YSLEER. The CDR3 is 14 residues long.

Worth noting for this clone: The junction does not match germline at one end; this may be a read error. The DNA of the CDR3 is TGTGCCAGCAGCCAAGAGGTAAACGCCGAAAGGCCACAGTCCTTC. It specifies CASSQEVNAERPQSF. The J gene is TRBJ2-4, the V gene TRBV4-2; unclear D gene. Germline CDR1 and CDR2: LGHNA and YNFKEQ. The CDR3 is 15 amino acids.

The genes are TRBV19 and TRBJ2-3; the match to TRBD1 covers 9 bases. The CDR3 length is 15 residues. CDR1 and CDR2 from the germline V gene are LNHDA and SQIVND (reference sequence). The J segment lost 3 bases and the V segment lost 6 bases, leaving 7 bases of the junction unmatched. CDR3 region: CASSMGQGRTDTQYF. CDR3 coding DNA: TGTGCCAGTAGCATGGGACAGGGACGGACAGATACGCAGTATTTT.

This chain joins TRBV7-3 and TRBJ2-7; 7 bases agree with TRBD1. The CDR3 loop spans 15 amino acids. V was clipped by 4 bases and J by 3 bases; unmatched bases: 9. Germline V gene lookup returns CDR1 SGHTA and CDR2 FQGTGA. The DNA for the CDR3 is TGTGCCAGCAGCTCCGGGGACAGAACTATCTACGAGCAGTACTTC. It yields the protein CASSSGDRTIYEQYF.

The rearrangement uses TRBV12-5 and TRBJ1-1; the D gene is possibly TRBD1 (5 bases). Between the trimmed V and J ends, which lost 5 bases and 3 bases, there was a span of 16 bases. Germline V lookup: CDR1 LGHNT, CDR2 FRNRAP. The CDR3 contains 15 residues. CDR3 sequence (DNA): TGTGCTAGTGGTCCGGGACTCCCGGAGGACACTGAAGCTTTCTTT. It yields the protein CASGPGLPEDTEAFF.

J is TRBJ2-2 and V is TRBV9; TRBD1 aligns across 7 bases. The CDR3 has 16 residues. The V gene end was trimmed by 1 base and the J gene end by 1 base; junction bases not matched to a gene: 4. Germline V gene lookup returns CDR1 SGDLS and CDR2 YYNGEE. CDR3 coding DNA: TGTGCCAGCAGCGTAACTCGGGACAGGAACACCGGGGAGCTGTTTTTT. As protein: CASSVTRDRNTGELFF.

V is TRBV10-1 and J is TRBJ2-1; D unresolved. V gave up 3 bases and J gave up 2 bases, with 5 bases separating them. Germline CDR1 reads WNHNN; CDR2 reads SYGVQD (reference sequence). This CDR3 has 13 amino acids. The CDR3: CASSETAYNEQFF. In DNA, the CDR3 is TGCGCCAGCAGTGAAACAGCCTACAATGAGCAGTTCTTC.

The chain combines TRBV2 with TRBJ1-1, with a possible D match to TRBD1 (6 bases). Germline V gives CDR1 SNHLY, CDR2 FYNNEI. CDR3 length: 14 amino acids. V dropped 7 bases and J dropped 1 base, with 13 bases sitting between them. The CDR3 loop is CASMLTGQNTEAFF. Here the CDR3 DNA reads TGTGCCAGCATGCTGACAGGCCAGAACACTGAAGCTTTCTTT.

V gene TRBV5-1 combines with J gene TRBJ2-6; no definite D call. This CDR3 is built from 14 residues. Trimming cost V 4 bases and J 0 bases, with 5 bases left between them. Germline CDR1 SGHRS, CDR2 YFSETQ. CDR3 sequence reads: CASSLLSGANVLTF. The CDR3 nucleotides read TGCGCCAGCAGCCTTCTCTCTGGGGCCAACGTCCTGACTTTC. Looking up the rest from reference TRBV5-1 and TRBJ2-6 gives the full variable domain: KAGVTQTPRYLIKTRGQQVTLSCSPISGHRSVSWYQQTPGQGLQFLFEYFSETQRNKGNFPGRFSGRQFSNSRSEMNVSTLELGDSALYLCASSLLSGANVLTFGAGSRLTVL.

V and J are TRBV28 and TRBJ1-4; 9 bases are shared with TRBD1. J gave up 7 bases and V 2 bases, and 11 bases lay outside the gene matches. The CDR3 has 17 residues. Germline V lookup: CDR1 MDHEN, CDR2 SYDVKM. The CDR3 DNA follows: TGTGCCAGCAGTTTAAATGGGTACAGGGGGCGTGGTGAAAAACTGTTTTTT. Residues: CASSLNGYRGRGEKLFF.

V and J are TRBV7-9 and TRBJ2-7, with TRBD2 matching 7 bases. The junction had 4 bases not matched to a gene; V was cut back by 6 bases and J by 2 bases. The CDR3 extends over 13 amino acids. Germline CDR1 is SEHNR and CDR2 is FQNEAQ (reference sequence). The CDR3 loop is CASSSREPYEQYF. CDR3 in DNA: TGTGCCAGCAGTTCGCGGGAGCCCTACGAGCAGTACTTC.

The chain couples TRBV4-2 to TRBJ1-2, with 8 bases lining up with TRBD1. V shed 4 bases, J shed 6 bases, and the junction held 16 bases outside the gene matches. The CDR3 runs 17 residues. Germline V gene sequence: CDR1 LGHNA, CDR2 YNFKEQ. This CDR3 is CASSPGTGDLISDGYTF. CDR3 DNA: TGTGCCAGCAGCCCCGGGACAGGCGACCTTATCTCGGATGGCTACACCTTC.

Comment on this clone: One junction end disagrees with the germline gene, perhaps due to a read error. Within the sample, other DNA sequences also encode this same CDR3. This chain joins TRBV18 and TRBJ1-1, with D maybe TRBD1 (6 bases). The germline V gene encodes CDR1 KGHSH and CDR2 LQKENI. CDR3 length: 13 residues. The CDR3 DNA reads TGTGCCAGCTCACGGGACACTTACACTGAGGCTTTCTTT. This encodes CASSRDTYTEAFF. The full variable domain, with the rest looked up from reference TRBV18 and TRBJ1-1, is NAGVMQNPRHLVRRRGQEARLRCSPMKGHSHVYWYRQLPEEGLKFMVYLQKENIIDESGMPKERFSAEFPKEGPSILRIQQVVRGDSAAYFCASSRDTYTEAFFGQGTRLTVV.

This chain links TRBV7-8 with TRBJ1-4, with no clear D. Trimming removed 3 bases at V and 3 bases at J, with 11 bases between. CDR3 length: 15 amino acids. Germline-derived CDR1 and CDR2 are SGHVS and FQNEAQ. The CDR3 DNA reads TGTGCCAGCAGCTTCGAACCGAGGGCTAATGAAAAACTGTTTTTT. Translating gives CASSFEPRANEKLFF.

The chain carries TRBV9 and TRBJ1-5; D gene ambiguous. V was shortened by 2 bases and J by 4 bases, with 10 bases between the two germline ends. CDR1 is SGDLS, CDR2 YYNGEE, per germline. The CDR3 runs to 14 residues. The CDR3 DNA reads as TGTGCCAGCAGCGTCTTAGAGTCTAATCAGCCCCAGCATTTT. Translated, it gives CASSVLESNQPQHF. Supplemented by reference TRBV9 and TRBJ1-5, the full variable domain reads DSGVTQTPKHLITATGQRVTLRCSPRSGDLSVYWYQQSLDQGLQFLIQYYNGEERAKGNILERFSAQQFPDLHSELNLSSLELGDSALYFCASSVLESNQPQHFGDGTRLSIL.

V is TRBV7-6 and J is TRBJ2-7, with a tentative D call TRBD2 (6 bases). V was cut by 4 bases and J by 13 bases, with 17 bases left in between. This CDR3 spans 12 amino acids. Germline V lookup: CDR1 SGHVS, CDR2 FNYEAQ. The CDR3 region is CASSSLGGEVYF. As DNA, the CDR3 is TGTGCCAGCAGCTCCCTCGGGGGTGAGGTCTACTTC.

This rearrangement joins TRBV4-3 to TRBJ2-3, with 9 bases matching TRBD2. Germline CDR1 is LGHNA and CDR2 is YSLEER. The CDR3 length is 18 residues. J was trimmed by 2 bases and V by 3 bases; bases with no gene match: 12. DNA of the CDR3: TGCGCCAGCAGCCAGTCACCCTCGGGACTAGCAGACACAGATACGCAGTATTTT. It yields the protein CASSQSPSGLADTDTQYF.

The J gene is TRBJ2-3, the V gene TRBV5-1, with 8 bases aligning to TRBD2. There are 14 residues in the CDR3. V lost 4 bases and J lost 5; bases outside the gene matches: 6. In germline, CDR1 is SGHRS, CDR2 YFSETQ. The CDR3 reads CASSPGGAGDTQYF. CDR3 DNA sequence: TGCGCCAGCAGCCCCGGGGGGGCTGGAGATACGCAGTATTTT.

The CDR3 sequence: CSAGTGTEQYF. Here the CDR3 DNA reads TGCAGTGCTGGAACAGGGACCGAGCAGTACTTC. This chain uses TRBV20-1 with TRBJ2-7, with a tentative D call TRBD1 (6 bases). This CDR3 comprises 11 residues. Germline V gene data show CDR1 as DFQATT and CDR2 as SNEGSKA (reference sequence). Trimming shortened V by 5 bases and J by 6 bases, and 11 bases separated the two germline ends.

The chain combines TRBV5-4 with TRBJ2-7, with a tentative D call TRBD1 (6 bases). The CDR3 loop spans 15 amino acids. The germline CDR1 and CDR2 sequences are SGHNT and YYREEE (reference sequence). V was clipped by 4 bases and J by 1 base, with 15 bases between them. The CDR3 reads CASSEVEQGSYEQYF. CDR3 DNA sequence: TGTGCCAGCAGCGAGGTCGAACAGGGATCCTACGAGCAGTACTTC. Variable domain in full (rest from reference TRBV5-4 and TRBJ2-7): ETGVTQSPTHLIKTRGQQVTLRCSSQSGHNTVSWYQQALGQGPQFIFQYYREEENGRGNFPPRFSGLQFPNYSSELNVNALELDDSALYLCASSEVEQGSYEQYFGPGTRLTVT.